The rows below give T cell receptor beta chains drawn from one sample of a study of graft-versus-host responses after intestinal transplantation. TCRdb's table, derived via immunoSEQ multiplex PCR, lists solely in-frame clones and lacks some. Among over 9,500 clones listed, roughly 80% were seen once. Sample: PBMCs, taken about 300 days after intestinal transplant. These receptors were obtained from a human patient who received an intestinal transplant, so some T cells may come from the graft donor. Each CDR3 is given with its conserved first and last residue. D genes are given only for firm matches. Clone size is stated in some rows and not others, as once, few, many or a class when expanded.

D gene	clone size	V gene	J gene	CDR3 length	CDR3 DNA	CDR3 protein
TRBD1	NA	TRBV5-4	TRBJ1-1	16	TGTGCCAGCAGCTTGGAACAGGGGAGCTTGAACACTGAAGCTTTCTTT	CASSLEQGSLNTEAFF
TRBD2	NA	TRBV14	TRBJ2-7	15	TGTGCCAGCAGCCGGACTAGCCGGAGCTCCTACGAGCAGTACTTC	CASSRTSRSSYEQYF
NA	NA	TRBV28	TRBJ1-5	14	TGTGCCAGCAGTGGGAATCGGGGTACTCAGCCCCAGCATTTT	CASSGNRGTQPQHF
NA	few	TRBV6-1	TRBJ2-2	10	TGTGCCAGCAGTGGGCCGGGACCGCTTTTT	CASSGPGPLF
TRBD2	NA	TRBV7-3	TRBJ2-1	15	TGTGCCAGCAGCCAGGTGCTAGCGGGAGTAGATGAGCAGTTCTTC	CASSQVLAGVDEQFF
TRBD2	NA	TRBV28	TRBJ2-4	17	TGTGCCAGCAGGTCAACCGGGACTAGCTTATCCAAAAACATTCAGTACTTC	CASRSTGTSLSKNIQYF
NA	NA	TRBV6-6	TRBJ2-3	14	TGTGCCAGCAGTTACAGGGGGTTTACGGATACGCAGTATTTT	CASSYRGFTDTQYF
NA	few	TRBV5-6	TRBJ1-2	12	TGTGCCAGCAGCTCTCAGGGTTACGGCTACACCTTC	CASSSQGYGYTF
NA	NA	TRBV19	TRBJ1-4	16	TGTGCCAGTAGTACCCCTAAGGGGAGCCCTAATGAAAAACTGTTTTTT	CASSTPKGSPNEKLFF
NA	NA	TRBV7-9	TRBJ2-1	14	TGTGCCAGCAGCTTAGGAGGACTGGCTCACGGGCAGTTCTTC	CASSLGGLAHGQFF
NA	NA	TRBV6-1	TRBJ1-5	15	TGTGCCAGCAGCGTACAGGGATTAGAGAAACAGCCCCAGCATTTT	CASSVQGLEKQPQHF
NA	few	TRBV7-3	TRBJ2-2	13	TGTGCCAGCAGCTTGGAGATAGGCGGGGAGCTGTTTTTT	CASSLEIGGELFF